Listed below are T cell receptor beta chains from one sample, sequenced in a study of T cells in tuberculosis. Clones were read by immunoSEQ multiplex PCR, and TCRdb kept only the in-frame ones, dropping some. The sample yields around 49,000 clones, 90% to 95% seen once. This sample comprised PBMCs, obtained at tuberculosis diagnosis. These TCRs come from an adult with tuberculosis. CDR3s include the opening cysteine and the closing phenylalanine or tryptophan. A D gene is named only where the DNA matches it firmly.

d_gene: .
v_gene: TRBV4-1
CDR3aa: CASSQESPQDRRNQPQHF

d_gene: TRBD2
v_gene: TRBV7-2
CDR3aa: CASSLGGREGETQYF

d_gene: .
v_gene: TRBV30
CDR3aa: CAWSWVATEAFF

d_gene: TRBD1
v_gene: TRBV5-4
CDR3aa: CASSLGGDRGIDFF

d_gene: TRBD1
v_gene: TRBV7-2
CDR3aa: CASSRQGLMDGANVLTF

d_gene: .
v_gene: TRBV13
CDR3aa: CASSLLEETQYF

d_gene: TRBD1
v_gene: TRBV5-1
CDR3aa: CASSLKTGDYEQYF

d_gene: TRBD2
v_gene: TRBV29-1
CDR3aa: CSVVRLAGYNEQFF

d_gene: TRBD1
v_gene: TRBV29-1
CDR3aa: CSVQETGDGYTF

d_gene: .
v_gene: TRBV28
CDR3aa: CASRMSGYTGELFF

d_gene: TRBD1
v_gene: TRBV29-1
CDR3aa: CSVKGQVYGYTF

d_gene: .
v_gene: TRBV4-1
CDR3aa: CASSQDTGSYEQYF

d_gene: .
v_gene: TRBV2
CDR3aa: CASSILRNGEAFF

d_gene: .
v_gene: TRBV7-8
CDR3aa: CASSFFSARAALGNTEAFF

d_gene: .
v_gene: TRBV30
CDR3aa: CACLDSAGYEQYF

d_gene: TRBD2
v_gene: TRBV5-6
CDR3aa: CASSSIRTSAYYEQYF

d_gene: .
v_gene: TRBV19
CDR3aa: CASSMRGAYTDTQYF

d_gene: .
v_gene: TRBV5-1
CDR3aa: CASSFPGGEKLFF

d_gene: .
v_gene: TRBV6-4
CDR3aa: CASSEQGSGANVLTF

d_gene: .
v_gene: TRBV5-4
CDR3aa: CASSLAPAGGYEQYF

d_gene: TRBD1
v_gene: TRBV30
CDR3aa: CAWSVWRGQGGYTF

d_gene: .
v_gene: TRBV28
CDR3aa: CASSPWAGFGSGANVLTF

d_gene: .
v_gene: TRBV28
CDR3aa: CASSRLGPGETQYF

d_gene: TRBD2
v_gene: TRBV7-2
CDR3aa: CASSQTSGRADEQYF

d_gene: TRBD2
v_gene: TRBV6-1
CDR3aa: CASSSGTSGPDTQYF

d_gene: .
v_gene: TRBV7-6
CDR3aa: CASSRGHVATNEKLFF

d_gene: TRBD2
v_gene: TRBV7-3
CDR3aa: CASSLVAGDYEQFF

d_gene: TRBD2
v_gene: TRBV5-1
CDR3aa: CASSPGTSGIRETQYF

d_gene: TRBD1
v_gene: TRBV19
CDR3aa: CASSMRQGANTEAFF

d_gene: TRBD2
v_gene: TRBV27
CDR3aa: CASSKGATSGIRTYNEQFF

d_gene: .
v_gene: TRBV7-2
CDR3aa: CASSFPPGDGYTF

d_gene: TRBD1
v_gene: TRBV4-3
CDR3aa: CASSQGAGQVSYEQYF

d_gene: .
v_gene: TRBV20-1
CDR3aa: CSASFVGGTFF

d_gene: .
v_gene: TRBV18
CDR3aa: CASSPGAHNQPQHF

d_gene: .
v_gene: TRBV7-9
CDR3aa: CASSFTQAGGNTIYF

d_gene: .
v_gene: TRBV18
CDR3aa: CASSPPVGAEQFF

d_gene: .
v_gene: TRBV4-1
CDR3aa: CASSHGTSTGELFF

d_gene: .
v_gene: TRBV27
CDR3aa: CASSLTPGLKVYF

d_gene: TRBD1
v_gene: TRBV5-6
CDR3aa: CASSLSTGGAYGYTF

d_gene: .
v_gene: TRBV4-1
CDR3aa: CASSQLGVGGEKLFF

d_gene: TRBD1
v_gene: TRBV25-1
CDR3aa: CASSVWGTAGNTIYF

d_gene: TRBD2
v_gene: TRBV18
CDR3aa: CASSPALAGGYEQYF

d_gene: .
v_gene: TRBV15
CDR3aa: CATSRDLAGELFF

d_gene: TRBD1
v_gene: TRBV10-3
CDR3aa: CAISQDRGGSYTF

d_gene: TRBD1
v_gene: TRBV4-1
CDR3aa: CASSQDHRGQNNEQFF

d_gene: TRBD2
v_gene: TRBV5-1
CDR3aa: CASSRTSGTRSSYEQYF

d_gene: TRBD1
v_gene: TRBV7-9
CDR3aa: CASSFFGQAPARPYEQYF

d_gene: TRBD1
v_gene: TRBV30
CDR3aa: CAWRGRDRVNSPLHF

d_gene: TRBD1
v_gene: TRBV30
CDR3aa: CAWGQGGAEAFF

d_gene: TRBD2
v_gene: TRBV5-4
CDR3aa: CASKRTSGFDEQFF

d_gene: .
v_gene: TRBV2
CDR3aa: CASSPEPGLRNTGELFF